These T cell receptor beta chains were read from a single sample in a study of cytomegalovirus exposure and HLA in healthy donors. Some clones are missing from TCRdb's copy, which holds only in-frame ones; the method was immunoSEQ multiplex PCR. This table holds approximately 160,000 clones, 80% to 85% found once. Input material: PBMCs. The source of these receptors is a boy aged 2 to 10 in good health and CMV-seronegative. The conserved cysteine and the conserved F or W are not part of the CDR3 here. The order of the fields is V gene, CDR3 protein.

TRBV10-3 | AITAGVSTEAF
TRBV12-5 | ASGLAPTSFVYEQY
TRBV9 | ASSEGLAGNTQY
TRBV7-9 | ASSAGREQETQY
TRBV6-1 | ASSKKQGDTEAF
TRBV27 | ASSLLVRVVNTGELF
TRBV7-2 | ASSLYGDSGNTIY
TRBV5-6 | ASSLSLYEQY
TRBV7-9 | ASSAVLDRANTEAF
TRBV5-1 | ASSLSLAGGLETQY
TRBV7-6 | ASSQRGRVNNEQF
TRBV7-8 | ASSLGPSGSWNNEQF
TRBV27 | ASSLGTSGTPSYNEQF
TRBV5-5 | ASSLLAASTDTQY
TRBV18 | ASSRGQGDTGELF
TRBV20-1 | SARGTDTQY
TRBV4-2 | ASSHGLAGITYNEQF
TRBV27 | ASSSWQGTQPQH
TRBV18 | ASSPPRQADSTDTQY
TRBV2 | ASSRARPGQGDYGYT
TRBV6-5 | ASSYTGTPGEQY
TRBV20-1 | SAMTGVGYT
TRBV7-9 | ASSSERPGQKKLF
TRBV5-4 | ASSPKETETQY
TRBV4-1 | ASSQGAGTVNEKLF
TRBV27 | ASSPIAAGDTGELF
TRBV25-1 | ASSAQGWSGYT
TRBV6-4 | ASSQFGENTEAF
TRBV6-5 | ASSSDGNEQF
TRBV6-1 | ASRVLGAGENEQF
TRBV14 | ASSQEEAGWFYEQY
TRBV7-9 | ASSPGQNSNQPQH
TRBV28 | ASSLAAGAGYT
TRBV29-1 | SVDSGLPENTEAF
TRBV9 | ASTLEMNTEAF
TRBV6-5 | ASSYSRPPEGYEQY
TRBV27 | ASSFDSSAYYEQY
TRBV4-1 | ASSRTDSGPEADTQY
TRBV28 | ASSRDREGNQPQH
TRBV28 | ASSPSSGTDYNEQF
TRBV30 | AWSVMGGYSNQPQH
TRBV4-2 | ASSQEAGTGSEKLF
TRBV29-1 | SDGQAGETQY
TRBV27 | ASTRLAELYNEQF
TRBV28 | ASSYLGTGIYEQY
TRBV9 | ASSETSDRATTNEKLF
TRBV7-9 | SSSLDLNEQY
TRBV9 | ASTPGNTEAF
TRBV7-9 | ASSLAQTAEAF
TRBV11-3 | ASSLRASGRIGGNEQF
TRBV28 | ASRETGTGEFYGYT
TRBV5-1 | ASSLALAGVSGELF